This TCR beta chain is from a study of CD8+ T cells in alopecia areata. Overall study: Each day, treated patients took oral tofacitinib twice, at 5 to 10 mg per dose.

From alopecia areata patients, lesional scalp punch biopsies and peripheral blood were collected. V was clipped by 4 bases and J by 2 bases; unmatched bases: 4. This CDR3 has 13 amino acids. The V gene's germline CDR1 is GTSNPN and CDR2 SVGIG (reference sequence). Following extraction, RNA underwent reverse transcription to cDNA, which served as the sequencing template. Assay: immunoSEQ multiplex PCR; the TCRdb copy retains only in-frame clones and omits some. In the table there are 150,000 to 200,000 clones, just under 60% of which are singletons. The chain recombines TRBV30 with TRBJ2-7; 8 positions match TRBD1. The source material was CD4+ T cells sorted from blood, sampled at week 0. This sequence was found in a human donor with alopecia areata. CDR3 protein: CAWNKGQAYEQYF. CDR3 coding DNA: TGTGCCTGGAACAAGGGACAGGCCTACGAGCAGTACTTC.